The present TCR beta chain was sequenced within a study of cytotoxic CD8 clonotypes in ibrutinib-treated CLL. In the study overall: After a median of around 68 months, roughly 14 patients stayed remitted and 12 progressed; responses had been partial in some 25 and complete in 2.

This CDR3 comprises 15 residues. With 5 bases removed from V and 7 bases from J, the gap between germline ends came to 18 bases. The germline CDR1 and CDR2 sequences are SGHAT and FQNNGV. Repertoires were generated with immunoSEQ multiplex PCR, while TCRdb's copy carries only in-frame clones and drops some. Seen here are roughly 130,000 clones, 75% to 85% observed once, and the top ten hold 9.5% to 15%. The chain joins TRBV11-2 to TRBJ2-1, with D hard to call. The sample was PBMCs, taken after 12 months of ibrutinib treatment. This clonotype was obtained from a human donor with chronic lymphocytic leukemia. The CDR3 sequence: CASSLRPPPLNEQFF. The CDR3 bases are TGTGCCAGCAGCCTCCGTCCCCCCCCATTGAATGAGCAGTTCTTC.